The clone carrying this TCR beta chain was observed a few times. The germline V gene has CDR1 MNHEY and CDR2 SVGAGI. The CDR3 has 10 residues. Trimming pared 6 bases from V and 7 bases from J, leaving 6 bases between. Time point defined: newly diagnosed GD, antithyroid drugs for less than 3 months. RNA isolated from PBMCs was used to make the TCR library. Graves' disease was diagnosed by American Thyroid Association guidelines. Arm-PCR of CDR3 regions with iRepertoire HTBI primers generated TCR beta libraries. The authors' processing: Spanning all samples, the identified segments comprised 60 to 70 TRBV and fewer than 15 TRBJ. One entry per CDR3 protein, called by TCRdb with MiXCR from the multiplex PCR reads. In this record, the V and J calls reflect TCRdb's handling and not the investigators' own analysis. The sample carries around 250,000 distinct CDR3 sequences, roughly a fifth recorded once. The sample originates from a study of regulatory T cells in long-lasting Graves disease.

This specimen was peripheral blood mononuclear cells (PBMCs), taken at new diagnosis, from a patient treated with antithyroid drugs. V and J are TRBV6-5 and TRBJ1-1; no firm D call. This receptor was obtained from a female donor with Graves disease. The CDR3 loop is CASRYREAFF. The CDR3 bases are TGTGCCAGCAGATACCGTGAAGCTTTCTTT.